This T cell receptor beta chain was recorded in a study of metastatic and nonmetastatic thyroid tumors. TCRdb re-analyzed the PCR reads using MiXCR. Of approximately 25,000 clones in the sample, about a quarter were seen once. Per the germline V gene, CDR1 is SNHLY and CDR2 is FYNNEI. The CDR3 spans 17 residues. The ends lost 2 bases at V and 7 bases at J; junction bases unmatched: 12. No patient received treatment before thyroid surgery. This TCR derives from a male donor with papillary thyroid cancer or a benign thyroid nodule (not recorded which). Some clones in this sample may be carry-over from other donors' samples. The chain links TRBV2 to TRBJ2-3, with 10 bases identical to TRBD2. Sequencing input: blood. This CDR3 is CASSEILGLAFPYTQYF. CDR3 sequence (DNA): TGTGCCAGCAGTGAAATACTGGGACTAGCGTTCCCATATACGCAGTATTTT.